Below, one T cell receptor beta chain is given with its context. Its antigen is currently unknown. This record comes from a study of beta chain features in type 1 diabetes. Study-level information: Age, gender and cell yields were alike across patients and healthy donors.

Expressed TCRB transcripts were sequenced, since all the RNA that had been isolated was reverse transcribed. Clones were sequenced by immunoSEQ multiplex PCR, and TCRdb holds only the in-frame ones, with some missing. This repertoire shows around 250,000 clones, around 14% found once; its top ten account for more than 0.025%. CDR3 length: 13 residues. V shed 10 bases, J shed 2 bases, and the junction held 5 bases outside the gene matches. CDR1 and CDR2 (germline): MNHNS, SASEGT. Findings of the study overall: Across patients, naive, central memory and Treg TCRB repertoires exhibited apparently greater similarity than was observed across healthy donors. Cells carrying high TCR expression could end up over-represented when cDNA is sequenced. VDJ junctions in type 1 diabetes patients carried more deletions and fewer insertions.

V is TRBV6-1 and J is TRBJ1-1; the match to TRBD1 covers 9 bases. The clonotype was recovered from a woman aged 40 to 50 in good health. Sequencing input: naive CD4+ T cells from blood. Here the CDR3 DNA reads TGTGCCACCCGACAGGGGGTTAACACTGAAGCTTTCTTT. Protein product: CATRQGVNTEAFF.